The 4 T cell receptor beta chains below were found in one sample sequenced in a study of Ad26.COV2.S vaccination and SARS-CoV-2 variants. The table came from immunoSEQ multiplex PCR; TCRdb's copy has only in-frame clones and leaves some out. This sample yields about 420,000 clones, of which more than 75% are seen a single time; around 3.6% belongs to the top ten. Indicated treatment: about 20 received Ad26.COV2.S at low or high dose, single or two shots; roughly five received placebo; per-sample allocation not given. On day 63 after the first injection, vaccine and placebo recipients gave samples. The material was peripheral blood, obtained in a trial of Ad26.COV2.S vaccine versus placebo. The receptors here all came from a person aged 18-65 years who received the Ad26.COV2.S COVID-19 vaccine or a placebo.

The rearrangement joins TRBV6-2 or TRBV6-3 to TRBJ2-7; maybe TRBD2 (5 bases). V shed 5 bases and J shed 5 bases, with 16 bases lying between them. Per germline, CDR1 MNHEY and CDR2 SVGEGT. The CDR3 length is 14 residues. DNA of the CDR3: TGTGCCAGCAGTCCCCTCCGGGGTAGCCACGAGCAGTACTTC. Its protein is CASSPLRGSHEQYF.

V and J are TRBV28 and TRBJ1-5, with D possibly being TRBD1 (5 bases). With 3 bases removed from V and 1 base from J, the gap between germline ends came to 10 bases. The CDR3 extends over 15 amino acids. CDR1 and CDR2 from the germline V gene are MDHEN and SYDVKM. DNA of the CDR3: TGTGCCAGCAGTTTCGGGGGTGGGAGCAATCAGCCCCAGCATTTT. Its protein product is CASSFGGGSNQPQHF.

Only one count was recorded for this clone. The chain links TRBV11-2 to TRBJ2-3, with D perhaps matching TRBD2 (6 bases). CDR3 length: 17 residues. Germline CDR1 and CDR2: SGHAT and FQNNGV. V lost 5 bases and J 0 bases, leaving 18 bases between the germline ends. DNA of the CDR3: TGTGCCAGCAGCCTCAGCTCACTAGCCTCTAGCACAGATACGCAGTATTTT. The encoded protein is CASSLSSLASSTDTQYF. Full variable domain (remainder filled in from reference TRBV11-2 and TRBJ2-3): EAGVAQSPRYKIIEKRQSVAFWCNPISGHATLYWYQQILGQGPKLLIQFQNNGVVDDSQLPKDRFSAERLKGVDSTLKIQPAKLEDSAVYLCASSLSSLASSTDTQYFGPGTRLTVL.

The gene calls are TRBV2 and TRBJ2-6; D might be TRBD2 (6 bases). This CDR3 comprises 16 residues. Germline CDR1 SNHLY, CDR2 FYNNEI. Deletions cut 7 bases from V and 5 bases from J, with 18 bases between. The CDR3, as DNA: TGTGCCAGCATGCTGGGGACTGCGGGTAGGGCCAACGTCCTGACTTTC. Its protein product is CASMLGTAGRANVLTF.